Listed here are 8 T cell receptor beta chains from one sample, sequenced in a study of blood T cell repertoires in COVID-19. This table comes from immunoSEQ multiplex PCR, and its TCRdb copy is limited to in-frame clones, with some not included. The sample lists around 95,000 clones; about 77% were seen once. Sequenced input: peripheral blood. The receptors come from a man aged 70 or older with active or convalescent COVID-19.

The gene calls are TRBV7-8 and TRBJ1-3; D possibly corresponds to TRBD1 (5 bases). The V gene lost 5 bases and the J gene lost 4 bases, with 12 bases spanning the gap. Germline CDR1 reads SGHVS; CDR2 reads FQNEAQ. The CDR3 length is 14 residues. CDR3 in amino acids: CASSPAGPGNTIYF. The CDR3 bases are TGTGCCAGCAGCCCGGCAGGGCCAGGAAACACCATATATTTT.

This clone was found once. The rearrangement links TRBV10-3 to TRBJ2-5; TRBD1 matches 7 bases. CDR3 length: 15 residues. V gave up 4 bases and J gave up 3 bases; unmatched junction bases: 8. The germline gives CDR1 ENHRY, CDR2 SYGVKD. The CDR3 DNA sequence: TGTGCCATCAGTGGTCAGACAGGGTCAAAAGAGACCCAGTACTTC. Its protein is CAISGQTGSKETQYF.

The chain links TRBV9 to TRBJ2-7; 7 nucleotides agree with TRBD2. This CDR3 comprises 11 residues. Looked up from germline, CDR1 is SGDLS and CDR2 is YYNGEE. V lost 4 bases and J lost 7; bases outside the gene matches: 2. The CDR3 sequence is CASSSGGEQYF. For the CDR3, the DNA is TGTGCCAGCAGCTCCGGGGGGGAGCAGTACTTC.

The sample holds many counts of this clone. The rearrangement links TRBV19 to TRBJ2-4; D might be TRBD1 (6 bases). Per the germline V gene, CDR1 is LNHDA and CDR2 is SQIVND (reference sequence). With 1 base removed from V and 6 bases from J, the gap between germline ends came to 16 bases. The CDR3 is made up of 16 amino acids. The CDR3 DNA sequence: TGTGCCAGTAGTATAGGGGTACAGGGAAGGGGAAACATTCAGTACTTC. Encoded protein: CASSIGVQGRGNIQYF.

V usage is TRBV10-3 and J usage is TRBJ1-4, with 9 bases lining up with TRBD1. Germline V CDR1 and CDR2: ENHRY, SYGVKD. This CDR3 has 14 residues. The V gene end was trimmed by 3 bases and the J gene end by 8 bases; junction bases not matched to a gene: 4. DNA for the CDR3: TGTGCCATCAGTGATGGGACAGGGAACGAAAAACTGTTTTTT. This codes for CAISDGTGNEKLFF.

The chain carries TRBV18 and TRBJ1-4; 9 bases align to TRBD1. V lost 3 bases, J lost 0 bases, and 14 bases stayed unmatched. This CDR3 has 20 amino acids. Germline V gives CDR1 KGHSH, CDR2 LQKENI. This chain's CDR3 is CASSPTVGDRDFATNEKLFF. CDR3 nucleotides: TGTGCCAGCTCACCCACCGTCGGGGACAGGGATTTTGCAACTAATGAAAAACTGTTTTTT.

The chain joins TRBV6-5 to TRBJ1-6; no definite D call. The CDR3 sequence is 15 residues long. V lost 6 bases and J 9 bases, leaving 18 bases between the germline ends. Per the germline V gene, CDR1 is MNHEY and CDR2 is SVGAGI. DNA of the CDR3: TGTGCCAGCAGCCCCAGGAGGGCCTACGGTTCACCCCTCCACTTT. Translating it yields CASSPRRAYGSPLHF.

This clone was observed a single time. The CDR3 loop reads CASSRQGGSEKLFF. CDR3 sequence (DNA): TGTGCCAGCAGTAGACAGGGTGGAAGTGAAAAACTGTTTTTT. The chain is built from TRBV6-5 and TRBJ1-4, with TRBD1 identical over 7 bases. Germline assignment: CDR1 MNHEY and CDR2 SVGAGI. The CDR3 is made up of 14 amino acids. After removal of 5 bases from V and 7 bases from J, the junction contained 7 bases not matched to a gene.